This T cell receptor (beta chain) stems from a study of blood T cell repertoires in COVID-19. Study-level background: T cells, B-cell-depleted T cells, or PBMCs supplied cDNA or gDNA.

Under the authors' procedure: Amplification of reference gene primers was used by the study to estimate nucleated cell counts. Clones were sequenced by immunoSEQ multiplex PCR, and TCRdb holds only the in-frame ones, with some missing. D and trimming come from the DNA, and the V and J calls and clone size come from that table. Among 110,000 to 150,000 clones listed, approximately 80% were seen once. CDR3 length equals 17 residues. Germline values: CDR1 SGHRS, CDR2 YFSETQ. V was trimmed by 4 bases and J by 0 bases, leaving 14 bases between them. Clinical history as reported by participants underpinned cohort assignment. Shortly before study entry, within 2 weeks, exposed participants had met a COVID-19 case.

This TCR derives from a woman aged 18 to 35 who had been exposed to COVID-19. This chain joins TRBV5-1 and TRBJ2-6, with D perhaps matching TRBD2 (5 bases). Sequencing used PBMCs or T cells enriched from blood (not recorded which). CDR3 bases: TGCGCCAGCAGCCCCCAAAACGGGATCTCTGGGGCCAACGTCCTGACTTTC. Protein: CASSPQNGISGANVLTF.